Below, 30 T cell receptor beta chains from the same sample are listed, as sequenced in a study of beta chain features in type 1 diabetes. General study findings and limits: Type 1 diabetes patients showed a moderate but significant shortening of TCRB CDR3s in all four CD4+ subsets.

These receptors' targets are unknown. Expressed TCRB transcripts were sequenced because the entire RNA isolate underwent reverse transcription. Sequencing used immunoSEQ multiplex PCR; TCRdb keeps in-frame clones, though not all of them. Here the sample spans a few hundred thousand clones, roughly an eighth being singletons. The sequenced material came from naive CD4+ T cells from blood. The receptors here all came from a woman aged 18-29 years with type 1 diabetes.

V gene TRBV4-3 combines with J gene TRBJ1-1, with D perhaps matching TRBD1 (5 bases). Germline-derived CDR1 and CDR2 are LGHNA and YSLEER. Trimming took off 1 base at V and 4 bases at J, with 10 bases between the two ends. CDR3 length equals 14 residues. The CDR3 loop is CASSQGRGGTEAFF. The DNA for the CDR3 is TGCGCCAGCAGCCAAGGACGGGGGGGCACTGAAGCTTTCTTT.

The chain joins TRBV19 to TRBJ2-1; perhaps TRBD2 as D (6 bases). Germline lookup yields CDR1 LNHDA and CDR2 SQIVND (reference sequence). CDR3 length: 12 residues. Trimming removed 3 bases at V and 16 bases at J, with 16 bases between. The CDR3 region has the DNA TGTGCCAGTAGTATTGGGAGACTAGGACACTTCTTC. Its protein is CASSIGRLGHFF.

This rearrangement joins TRBV7-2 to TRBJ2-4; 8 bases are shared with TRBD1. V trimming: 5 bases; J trimming: 9 bases; junction bases outside the gene matches: 12. Germline CDR1 SGHTA, CDR2 FQGNSA. CDR3 length: 15 amino acids. The CDR3 DNA reads as TGTGCCAGCAGCCGCCGTGGGCAGGGGGCAAGCATTCAGTACTTC. Protein: CASSRRGQGASIQYF.

CDR3 protein: CASSLGRSTYNEQFF. CDR3 DNA: TGTGCCAGCAGCTTAGGCAGAAGTACCTACAATGAGCAGTTCTTC. The genes are TRBV11-2 and TRBJ2-1; D is undetermined. The V end was cut by 1 base, the J end by 2 bases, with 9 bases between. The CDR3 spans 15 residues. Germline-derived CDR1 and CDR2 are SGHAT and FQNNGV.

This clone was observed a few times. CDR3: CASSSRTGSYNEQFF. The DNA of the CDR3 is TGTGCCAGCAGCAGCCGGACAGGCTCCTACAATGAGCAGTTCTTC. The chain is built from TRBV9 and TRBJ2-1; TRBD1 matches at 7 bases. Germline CDR1 and CDR2: SGDLS and YYNGEE. The CDR3 contains 15 residues. The ends lost 4 bases at V and 0 bases at J; junction bases unmatched: 4.

This chain joins TRBV30 and TRBJ2-7; D call uncertain. The CDR3 is made up of 14 amino acids. CDR1 and CDR2 from the germline V gene are GTSNPN and SVGIG (reference sequence). The ends were cut back, 0 bases at V and 2 bases at J, with 11 bases in the middle. The CDR3 sequence: CAWSVPFKPYEQYF. Here the CDR3 DNA reads TGTGCCTGGAGTGTCCCATTTAAGCCCTACGAGCAGTACTTC.

The CDR3 region has the DNA TGTGCCAGCAGCTCCCAACCCCTACCGGGACAGAACACTGAAGCTTTCTTT. Protein sequence: CASSSQPLPGQNTEAFF. J is TRBJ1-1 and V is TRBV7-2, with D maybe TRBD1 (6 bases). Trimming shortened V by 4 bases and J by 1 base, and 19 bases separated the two germline ends. Germline V gene data show CDR1 as SGHTA and CDR2 as FQGNSA. This CDR3 is built from 17 residues.

The CDR3 DNA is TGTGCCAGCAGCTTAAAGTACGCGGGTCAAAATGAGCAGTTCTTC. Amino acids: CASSLKYAGQNEQFF. The chain is built from TRBV7-3 and TRBJ2-1; tentatively, D is TRBD2 (5 bases). Per germline, CDR1 SGHTA and CDR2 FQGTGA. The V end was cut by 1 base, the J end by 7 bases, with 14 bases between. The CDR3 runs 15 residues. The variable domain in full, with the rest retrieved from reference TRBV7-3 and TRBJ2-1, is GAGVSQTPSNKVTEKGKYVELRCDPISGHTALYWYRQSLGQGPEFLIYFQGTGAADDSGLPNDRFFAVRPEGSVSTLKIQRTERGDSAVYLCASSLKYAGQNEQFFGPGTRLTVL.

This clone was recorded a few times. The chain links TRBV7-3 to TRBJ1-1, with D unclear. The CDR3 is 13 amino acids. The germline gives CDR1 SGHTA, CDR2 FQGTGA. V lost 5 bases to trimming and J lost 3 bases, with 10 bases between them. CDR3 sequence (DNA): TGTGCCAGCAGCATACAGAGGGACACTGAAGCTTTCTTT. This translates into CASSIQRDTEAFF.

This chain links TRBV5-4 with TRBJ2-1; possibly TRBD2 for D (5 bases). The CDR3 is 15 amino acids. The germline V and J ends were trimmed by 5 bases and 3 bases, with 15 bases remaining between them. Germline loops: CDR1 SGHNT, CDR2 YYREEE (reference sequence). CDR3 DNA sequence: TGTGCCAGCAGTCCCGGGATCCTTCTCTACAATGAGCAGTTCTTC. Encoded protein: CASSPGILLYNEQFF.

Only a few counts were recorded for this clone. The CDR3 loop reads CATGPSGNEQFF. Here the CDR3 DNA reads TGTGCCACTGGTCCTAGCGGCAATGAGCAGTTCTTC. This chain connects TRBV15 to TRBJ2-1, with 7 bases aligning to TRBD2. CDR1 and CDR2 from the germline V gene are LNHNV and YYDKDF (reference sequence). The CDR3 is made up of 12 amino acids. V was pared by 9 bases and J by 6 bases, with 5 bases of the junction left unmatched.

This clone was recorded a few times. This chain joins TRBV9 and TRBJ1-2, with 10 bases fitting TRBD1. CDR1 is SGDLS, CDR2 YYNGEE, per germline. The CDR3 spans 13 residues. Germline trimming cut 5 bases from V and 8 bases from J; bases unmatched to any gene: 6. The DNA of the CDR3 is TGTGCCAGCAGGGGGACAGGGGTGGAAGGCTACACCTTC. Protein product: CASRGTGVEGYTF.

The chain combines TRBV25-1 with TRBJ2-7, with a weak D call TRBD1 (6 bases). The CDR3 has 14 amino acids. CDR1 and CDR2 (germline): MGHDK, SYGVNS. Trimming removed 1 base from V and 5 bases from J, with 12 bases in between. The DNA for the CDR3 is TGTGCCAGCAGTGAATTAACAGGGATTCACGAGCAGTACTTC. Its protein is CASSELTGIHEQYF.

This clone turned up a few times. V and J are TRBV5-1 and TRBJ2-7; tentative D call: TRBD2 (5 bases). The CDR3 contains 15 residues. Germline CDR1 reads SGHRS; CDR2 reads YFSETQ. The V and J ends lost 0 bases and 0 bases respectively, with 10 bases between them. The CDR3 DNA sequence: TGCGCCAGCAGCTTGGCCGCGGGTTCCTCCTACGAGCAGTACTTC. Amino acids: CASSLAAGSSYEQYF. Variable domain in full (rest from reference TRBV5-1 and TRBJ2-7): KAGVTQTPRYLIKTRGQQVTLSCSPISGHRSVSWYQQTPGQGLQFLFEYFSETQRNKGNFPGRFSGRQFSNSRSEMNVSTLELGDSALYLCASSLAAGSSYEQYFGPGTRLTVT.

The genes are TRBV7-9 and TRBJ1-5; D gene uncertain. This CDR3 region has 13 residues. Germline CDR1 is SEHNR and CDR2 is FQNEAQ (reference sequence). The V gene lost 4 bases and the J gene lost 5 bases, with 9 bases spanning the gap. The CDR3 loop is CASSSETDQPQHF. The CDR3 DNA reads as TGTGCCAGCAGCTCGGAAACAGATCAGCCCCAGCATTTT.

This rearrangement joins TRBV6-5 to TRBJ1-1; no reliable D call. Germline loops: CDR1 MNHEY, CDR2 SVGAGI. CDR3 length: 15 amino acids. V was trimmed by 7 bases and J by 3 bases, leaving 18 bases between them. The CDR3 protein is CASNPRREVDTEAFF. The CDR3 coding sequence is TGTGCCAGCAATCCGCGGAGGGAGGTGGACACTGAAGCTTTCTTT.

CDR3 sequence reads: CASSSQGSNQPQHF. As DNA, the CDR3 is TGTGCCAGCAGCTCTCAGGGGAGCAATCAGCCCCAGCATTTT. The chain recombines TRBV5-5 with TRBJ1-5; maybe TRBD1 (6 bases). This CDR3 spans 14 amino acids. Germline V CDR1 and CDR2: SGHKS, YYEKEE (reference sequence). Between the trimmed V and J ends, which lost 3 bases and 1 base, there was a span of 8 bases. Together with reference TRBV5-5 and TRBJ1-5, the CDR3 gives the full variable domain: DAGVTQSPTHLIKTRGQQVTLRCSPISGHKSVSWYQQVLGQGPQFIFQYYEKEERGRGNFPDRFSARQFPNYSSELNVNALLLGDSALYLCASSSQGSNQPQHFGDGTRLSIL.

The chain has TRBV27 and TRBJ1-2; 7 nucleotides line up with TRBD1. The J segment lost 0 bases and the V segment lost 5 bases, leaving 6 bases of the junction unmatched. The CDR3 runs 15 residues. CDR1 is MNHEY and CDR2 is SMNVEV in the germline V gene (reference sequence). This chain's CDR3 is CASSPQTGTNYGYTF. CDR3 nucleotides: TGTGCCAGCAGTCCCCAGACAGGGACTAACTATGGCTACACCTTC.

The rearrangement links TRBV1 to TRBJ2-7; the table's D gene call, TRBD2, was not cross checked with the DNA. TRBV1 is recorded as a pseudogene. The CDR3 is 13 amino acids. CDR3: CTSSQGSSYEQYF. As DNA, the CDR3 is TGCACCAGCAGCCAAGGTAGCTCCTACGAGCAGTACTTC.

Note on this clone: This same CDR3 is encoded by further DNA sequences in the sample. CDR3: CSVVRGLNTEAFF. CDR3 bases: TGCAGCGTTGTAAGGGGTCTGAACACTGAAGCTTTCTTT. V usage is TRBV29-1 and J usage is TRBJ1-1; TRBD1 might be the D (5 bases). Germline CDR1 and CDR2: SQVTM and ANQGSEA. This CDR3 spans 13 amino acids. The V and J ends lost 4 bases and 0 bases respectively, with 9 bases between them.

V is TRBV29-1 and J is TRBJ2-7, with TRBD1 matching 7 bases. Germline V CDR1 and CDR2: SQVTM, ANQGSEA. J lost 0 bases, V lost 0 bases, and 8 bases had no gene match. The CDR3 consists of 16 residues. CDR3 sequence: CSVEDPGRGSSYEQYF. The CDR3 bases are TGCAGCGTTGAAGATCCTGGCAGGGGGAGCTCCTACGAGCAGTACTTC.

In DNA form, the CDR3 reads TGTGCCAGCAGCGCCCCTAGCGGGGGGGCTAACACCGGGGAGCTGTTTTTT. This codes for CASSAPSGGANTGELFF. The chain carries TRBV5-4 and TRBJ2-2; 12 bases line up with TRBD2. The germline gives CDR1 SGHNT, CDR2 YYREEE (reference sequence). V shed 4 bases, J shed 2 bases, and the junction held 6 bases outside the gene matches. The CDR3 runs 17 residues.

This clone turned up a few times. This chain connects TRBV5-4 to TRBJ2-3; D is uncertain. Trimming cost V 2 bases and J 1 base, with 14 bases left between them. This CDR3 region has 16 residues. Germline V gene data show CDR1 as SGHNT and CDR2 as YYREEE (reference sequence). The chain's CDR3 is CASSFELTPGTDTQYF. Written as DNA, the CDR3 is TGTGCCAGCAGCTTTGAGCTCACCCCCGGCACAGATACGCAGTATTTT.

The chain couples TRBV7-9 to TRBJ2-7; a possible D gene is TRBD2 (5 bases). The CDR3 loop spans 11 amino acids. Germline V gives CDR1 SEHNR, CDR2 FQNEAQ (reference sequence). Trimming stripped 5 bases from V and 4 bases from J, with 6 bases between. CDR3 in DNA: TGTGCCAGCAGCGAGGGATACGAGCAGTACTTC. Translating gives CASSEGYEQYF.

This clone was seen only a few times. DNA for the CDR3: TGCGCCAGCAGCCACGGAGACAGGGACCAAGAGACCCAGTACTTC. Translated, it gives CASSHGDRDQETQYF. V usage is TRBV4-3 and J usage is TRBJ2-5; 7 bases are shared with TRBD1. Germline lookup yields CDR1 LGHNA and CDR2 YSLEER. The CDR3 runs to 15 residues. The V and J ends lost 3 bases and 0 bases, in that order; junction bases with no gene match: 4.

This clone has a handful of counts. The chain uses TRBV5-4 and TRBJ1-4; 7 bases map to TRBD1. The CDR3 consists of 13 residues. CDR1 SGHNT and CDR2 YYREEE come from the germline V gene (reference sequence). The V gene end was trimmed by 3 bases and the J gene end by 8 bases; junction bases not matched to a gene: 4. The CDR3 loop reads CASSSTGIEKLFF. The CDR3 DNA sequence: TGTGCCAGCAGCTCGACAGGGATCGAAAAACTGTTTTTT.

This clone has more than one count but fewer than ten. This chain joins TRBV10-3 and TRBJ2-7; the match to TRBD2 covers 9 bases. The CDR3 consists of 14 residues. V shed 6 bases, J shed 2 bases, and the junction held 5 bases outside the gene matches. The germline CDR1 and CDR2 sequences are ENHRY and SYGVKD. This CDR3 is CAIRASGTPYEQYF. The CDR3 nucleotides are TGTGCCATCAGAGCTAGCGGGACGCCCTACGAGCAGTACTTC.

The chain combines TRBV18 with TRBJ2-7; TRBD2 agrees at 11 bases. V lost 8 bases to trimming and J lost 0 bases; unmatched junction nucleotides: 6. The CDR3 has 15 residues. Germline V gene lookup returns CDR1 KGHSH and CDR2 LQKENI. CDR3 bases: TGTGCCAGCGCAAGGACTAGCGGGTCCTCCTACGAGCAGTACTTC. The encoded protein is CASARTSGSSYEQYF. Full variable domain (missing parts from reference TRBV18 and TRBJ2-7): NAGVMQNPRHLVRRRGQEARLRCSPMKGHSHVYWYRQLPEEGLKFMVYLQKENIIDESGMPKERFSAEFPKEGPSILRIQQVVRGDSAAYFCASARTSGSSYEQYFGPGTRLTVT.

This chain joins TRBV7-2 and TRBJ2-3; 8 nucleotides agree with TRBD2. Looked up from germline, CDR1 is SGHTA and CDR2 is FQGNSA. The CDR3 consists of 16 residues. V was pared by 5 bases and J by 6 bases, with 13 bases of the junction left unmatched. This CDR3 is CASSELSGGRIDTQYF. The CDR3 nucleotides are TGTGCCAGCAGCGAACTCTCGGGGGGGCGTATTGATACGCAGTATTTT.

The chain recombines TRBV29-1 with TRBJ1-1; maybe TRBD1 (5 bases). The V gene's germline CDR1 is SQVTM and CDR2 ANQGSEA. The germline V and J ends were trimmed by 6 bases and 3 bases, with 17 bases remaining between them. The CDR3 spans 14 residues. CDR3 in DNA: TGCAGCGTGTCCGGGACTTGGGAGGACACTGAAGCTTTCTTT. Its protein product is CSVSGTWEDTEAFF.